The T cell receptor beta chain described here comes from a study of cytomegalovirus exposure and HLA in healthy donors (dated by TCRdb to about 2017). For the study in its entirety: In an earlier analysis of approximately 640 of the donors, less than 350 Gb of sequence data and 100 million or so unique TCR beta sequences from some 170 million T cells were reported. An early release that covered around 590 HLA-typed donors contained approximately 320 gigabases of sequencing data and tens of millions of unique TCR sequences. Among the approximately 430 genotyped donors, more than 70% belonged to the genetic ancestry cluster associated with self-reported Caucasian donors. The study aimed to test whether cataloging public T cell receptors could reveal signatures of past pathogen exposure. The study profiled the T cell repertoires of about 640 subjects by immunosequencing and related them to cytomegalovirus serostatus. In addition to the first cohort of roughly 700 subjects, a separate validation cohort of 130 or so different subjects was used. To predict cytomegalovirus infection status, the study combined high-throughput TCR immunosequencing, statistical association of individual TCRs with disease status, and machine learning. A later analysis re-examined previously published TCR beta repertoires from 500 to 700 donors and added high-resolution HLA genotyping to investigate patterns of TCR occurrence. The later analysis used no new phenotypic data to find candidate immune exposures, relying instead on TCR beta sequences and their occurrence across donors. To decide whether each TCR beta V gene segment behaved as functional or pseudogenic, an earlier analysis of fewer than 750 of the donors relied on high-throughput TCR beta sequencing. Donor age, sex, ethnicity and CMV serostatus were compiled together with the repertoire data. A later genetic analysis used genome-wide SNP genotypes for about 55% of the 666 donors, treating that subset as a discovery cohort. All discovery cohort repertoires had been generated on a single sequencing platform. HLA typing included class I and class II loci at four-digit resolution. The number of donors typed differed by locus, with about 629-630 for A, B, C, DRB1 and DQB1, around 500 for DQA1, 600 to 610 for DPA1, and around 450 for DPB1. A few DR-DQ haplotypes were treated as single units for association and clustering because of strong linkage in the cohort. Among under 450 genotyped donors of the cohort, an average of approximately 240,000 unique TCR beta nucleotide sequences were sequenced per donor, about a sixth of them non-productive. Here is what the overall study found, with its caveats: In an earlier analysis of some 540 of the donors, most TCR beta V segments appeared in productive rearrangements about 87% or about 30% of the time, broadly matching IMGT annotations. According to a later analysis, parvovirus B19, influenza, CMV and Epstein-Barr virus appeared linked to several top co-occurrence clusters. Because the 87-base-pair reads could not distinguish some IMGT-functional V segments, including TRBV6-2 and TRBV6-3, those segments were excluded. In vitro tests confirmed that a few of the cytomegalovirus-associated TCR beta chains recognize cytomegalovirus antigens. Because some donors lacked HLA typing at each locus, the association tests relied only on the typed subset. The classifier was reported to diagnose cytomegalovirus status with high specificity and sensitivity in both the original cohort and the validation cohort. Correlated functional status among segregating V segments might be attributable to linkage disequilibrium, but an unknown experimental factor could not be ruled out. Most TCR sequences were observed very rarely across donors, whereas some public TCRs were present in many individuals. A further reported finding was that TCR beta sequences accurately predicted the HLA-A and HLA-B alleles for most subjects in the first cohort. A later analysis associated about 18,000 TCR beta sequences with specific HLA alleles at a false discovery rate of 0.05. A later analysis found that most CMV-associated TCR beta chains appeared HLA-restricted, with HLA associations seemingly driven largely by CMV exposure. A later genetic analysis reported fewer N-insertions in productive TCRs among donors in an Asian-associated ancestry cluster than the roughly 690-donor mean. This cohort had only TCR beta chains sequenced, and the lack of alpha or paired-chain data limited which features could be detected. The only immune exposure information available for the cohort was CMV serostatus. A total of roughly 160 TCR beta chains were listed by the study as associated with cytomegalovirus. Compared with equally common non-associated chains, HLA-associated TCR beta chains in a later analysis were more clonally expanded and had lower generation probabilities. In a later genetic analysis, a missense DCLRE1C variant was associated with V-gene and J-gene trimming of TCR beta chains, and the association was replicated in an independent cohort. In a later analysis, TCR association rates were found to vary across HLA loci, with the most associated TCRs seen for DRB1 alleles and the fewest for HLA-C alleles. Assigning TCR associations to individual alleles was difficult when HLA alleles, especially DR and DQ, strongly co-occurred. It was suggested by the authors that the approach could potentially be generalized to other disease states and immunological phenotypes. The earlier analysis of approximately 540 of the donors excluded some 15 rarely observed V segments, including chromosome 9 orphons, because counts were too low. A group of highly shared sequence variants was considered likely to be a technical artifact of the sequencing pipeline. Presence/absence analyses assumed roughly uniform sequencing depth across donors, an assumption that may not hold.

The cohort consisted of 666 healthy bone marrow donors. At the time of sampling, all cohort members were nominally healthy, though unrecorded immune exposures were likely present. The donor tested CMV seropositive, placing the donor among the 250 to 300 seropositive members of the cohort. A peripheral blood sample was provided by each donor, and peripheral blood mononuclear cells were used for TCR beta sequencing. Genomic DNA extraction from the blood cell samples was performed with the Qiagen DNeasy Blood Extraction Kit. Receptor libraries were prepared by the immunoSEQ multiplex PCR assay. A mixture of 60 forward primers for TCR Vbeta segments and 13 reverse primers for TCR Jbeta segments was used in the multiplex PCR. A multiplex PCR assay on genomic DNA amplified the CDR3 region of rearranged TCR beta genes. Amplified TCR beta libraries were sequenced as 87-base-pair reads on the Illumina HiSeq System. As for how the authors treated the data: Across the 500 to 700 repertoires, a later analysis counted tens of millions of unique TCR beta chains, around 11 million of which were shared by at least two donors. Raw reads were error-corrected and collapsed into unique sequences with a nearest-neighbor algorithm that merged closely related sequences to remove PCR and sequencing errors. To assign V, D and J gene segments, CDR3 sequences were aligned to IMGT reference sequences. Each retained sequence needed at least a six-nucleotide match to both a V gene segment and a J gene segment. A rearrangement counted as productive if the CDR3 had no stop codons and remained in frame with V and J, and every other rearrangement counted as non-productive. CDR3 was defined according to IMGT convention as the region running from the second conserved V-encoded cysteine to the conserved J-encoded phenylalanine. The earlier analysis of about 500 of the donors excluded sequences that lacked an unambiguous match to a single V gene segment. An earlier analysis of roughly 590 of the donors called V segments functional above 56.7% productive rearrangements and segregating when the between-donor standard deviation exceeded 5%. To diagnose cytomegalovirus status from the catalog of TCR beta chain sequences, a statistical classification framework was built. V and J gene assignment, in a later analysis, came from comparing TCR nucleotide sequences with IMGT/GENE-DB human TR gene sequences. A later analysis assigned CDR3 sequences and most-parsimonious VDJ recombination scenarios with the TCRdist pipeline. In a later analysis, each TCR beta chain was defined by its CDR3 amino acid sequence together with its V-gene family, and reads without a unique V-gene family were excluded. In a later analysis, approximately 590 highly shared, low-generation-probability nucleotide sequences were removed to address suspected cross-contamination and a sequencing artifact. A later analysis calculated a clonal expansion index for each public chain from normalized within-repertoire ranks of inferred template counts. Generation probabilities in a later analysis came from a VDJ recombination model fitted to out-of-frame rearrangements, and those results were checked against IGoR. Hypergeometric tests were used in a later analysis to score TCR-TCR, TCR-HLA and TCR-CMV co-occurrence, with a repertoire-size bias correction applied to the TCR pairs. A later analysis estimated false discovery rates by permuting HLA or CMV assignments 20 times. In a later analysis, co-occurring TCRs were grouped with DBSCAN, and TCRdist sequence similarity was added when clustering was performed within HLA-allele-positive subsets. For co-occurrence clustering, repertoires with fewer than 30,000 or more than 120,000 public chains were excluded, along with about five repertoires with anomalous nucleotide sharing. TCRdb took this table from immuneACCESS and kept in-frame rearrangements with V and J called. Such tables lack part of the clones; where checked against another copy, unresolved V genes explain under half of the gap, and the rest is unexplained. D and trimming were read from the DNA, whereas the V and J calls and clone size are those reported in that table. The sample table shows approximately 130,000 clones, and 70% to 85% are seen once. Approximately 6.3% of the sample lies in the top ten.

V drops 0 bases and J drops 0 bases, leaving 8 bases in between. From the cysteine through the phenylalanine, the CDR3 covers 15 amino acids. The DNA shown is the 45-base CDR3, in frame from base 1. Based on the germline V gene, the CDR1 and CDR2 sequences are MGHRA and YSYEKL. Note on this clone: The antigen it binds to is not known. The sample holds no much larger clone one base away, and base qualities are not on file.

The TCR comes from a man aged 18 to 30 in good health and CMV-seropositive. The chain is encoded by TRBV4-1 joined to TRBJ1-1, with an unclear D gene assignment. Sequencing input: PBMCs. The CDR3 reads CASSQESAVNTEAFF. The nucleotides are TGCGCCAGCAGCCAAGAATCTGCGGTGAACACTGAAGCTTTCTTT.